This T cell receptor beta chain derives from a study of T cell repertoires in cytomegalovirus infection. Across the study: In public TCR beta signatures, there were indications of both CMV infection and matching HLA type.

General study points: In two of eight donors, the top clonotype was HLA-C-restricted CMV-specific. Carriers of CMV and the relevant HLA type were discriminated by public TCR beta frequency.

There are 15 residues in the CDR3. Germline CDR1 is LNHDA and CDR2 is SQIVND (reference sequence). V was clipped by 3 bases and J by 0 bases, with 8 bases between them. TCRdb reanalysed the reads using MiXCR and keeps one entry per CDR3 protein. The table lists approximately 140,000 distinct CDR3 sequences, less than 9.5% of them singletons. This clonotype occurred many times. What it binds is unknown. Input material: PBMCs. This clonotype was sampled from a human donor in good health (CMV status not recorded). Some clones in this sample may be carry-over from other donors' samples. The chain couples TRBV19 to TRBJ2-2; D call uncertain. As DNA, the CDR3 is TGTGCCAGTAGTATCCCCACAACGAACACCGGGGAGCTGTTTTTT. It yields the protein CASSIPTTNTGELFF.